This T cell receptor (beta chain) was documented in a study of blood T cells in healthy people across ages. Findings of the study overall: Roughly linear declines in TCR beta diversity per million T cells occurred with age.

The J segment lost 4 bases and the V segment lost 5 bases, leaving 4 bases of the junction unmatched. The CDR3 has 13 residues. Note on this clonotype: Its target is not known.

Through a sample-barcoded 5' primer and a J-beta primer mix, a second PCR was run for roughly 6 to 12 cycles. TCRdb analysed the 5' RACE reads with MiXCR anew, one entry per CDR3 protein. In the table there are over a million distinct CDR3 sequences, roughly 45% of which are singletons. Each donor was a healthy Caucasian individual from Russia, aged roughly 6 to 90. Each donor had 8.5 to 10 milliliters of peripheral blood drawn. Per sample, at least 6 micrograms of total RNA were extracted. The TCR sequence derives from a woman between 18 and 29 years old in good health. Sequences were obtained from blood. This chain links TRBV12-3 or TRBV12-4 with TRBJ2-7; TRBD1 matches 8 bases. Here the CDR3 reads CASSEGQEYEQYF. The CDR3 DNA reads TGTGCCAGCAGTGAGGGACAGGAATACGAGCAGTACTTC.